A selection of T cell receptor beta chains follows, all from one sample in a study of human T cells and chemical hapten exposure. TCRdb re-analysed the RACE reads in MiXCR, keeping a single row per CDR3 protein. Here the sample spans more than 150,000 distinct CDR3 sequences, 20% to 25% being singletons. Sequencing used whole blood, obtained in connection with sensitization to the hapten diphenylcyclopropenone (DPC). These receptors were taken from a woman aged 40-49 years with alopecia areata. Some clones in this sample may be carry-over from other donors' samples. Both conserved end residues are part of each CDR3. The D gene is left open where the match is weak. The size of a clone is reported for some rows only, either as once, few or many, or as a class for expanded clones.

TRBV10-3,TRBJ2-3,-,TRBD2,TGTGCCATCAGTGAGAGGGTAGCGGGAGGTCCAGATACGCAGTATTTT,CAISERVAGGPDTQYF
TRBV6-2/TRBV6-3,TRBJ2-6,-,-,TGTGCCAGCGGGGTCTCTGGGGCCAACGTCCTGACTTTC,CASGVSGANVLTF
TRBV5-6,TRBJ2-3,many,TRBD1,TGTGCCAGCAGCCCGGGGACAGGGGCCCCCCAGTCGACGCAGTATTTT,CASSPGTGAPQSTQYF
TRBV6-5,TRBJ1-6,many,-,TGTGCCAGCAGGAGGGGACTGACTGGTTCACCCCTCCACTTT,CASRRGLTGSPLHF
TRBV7-3,TRBJ2-3,few,TRBD2,TGTGCCAGCAGCTCCACTAGCGGGAGAACGGCGGGGGCGCAGTATTTT,CASSSTSGRTAGAQYF
TRBV28,TRBJ2-7,few,TRBD2,TGTGCCAGCAGAATAAGCGGGGGAAGCTCCTACGAGCAGTACTTC,CASRISGGSSYEQYF
TRBV6-6,TRBJ1-1,-,-,TGTGCCAGCAGTTACCGGGGCGTGGACACTGAAGCTTTCTTT,CASSYRGVDTEAFF
TRBV29-1,TRBJ2-5,few,-,TGCAGCGCTGGGGGGAGCGGGCAAGAGACCCAGTACTTC,CSAGGSGQETQYF
TRBV4-2,TRBJ2-3,few,-,TGTGCCAGCAGCCAAGGAGGGAGGCCCGGTGACGATACGCAGTATTTT,CASSQGGRPGDDTQYF
TRBV7-9,TRBJ1-2,-,-,TGTGCCAGCAGCTTTTCCGAAGGCTACACCTTC,CASSFSEGYTF
TRBV28,TRBJ2-4,few,-,TGTGCCAGCGACGCTACAGGGTTCCCCAAAAACATTCAGTACTTC,CASDATGFPKNIQYF
TRBV9,TRBJ2-1,few,-,TGTGCCAGCAGCAGAACCTACAATGAGCAGTTCTTC,CASSRTYNEQFF
TRBV7-8,TRBJ2-3,many,-,TGTGCCAGCAGCTTCGGACAGCACACAGATACGCAGTATTTT,CASSFGQHTDTQYF
TRBV24-1,TRBJ2-7,-,-,TGTGCCACCAGCAATAACGCCCCAGGGCAACCAGGCTACGAGCAGTACTTC,CATSNNAPGQPGYEQYF
TRBV29-1,TRBJ2-1,few,-,TGCAGCGTTGAGAAGGGGACCAATGAGCAGTTCTTC,CSVEKGTNEQFF
TRBV20-1,TRBJ2-7,few,-,TGCAGTGCTAGAGATGACACGACCTACGAGCAGTACTTC,CSARDDTTYEQYF
TRBV20-1,TRBJ1-1,few,TRBD1,TGCAGTGCTAGACTGACAGGGGCGAACACTGAAGCTTTCTTT,CSARLTGANTEAFF
TRBV6-2/TRBV6-3,TRBJ2-5,few,-,TGTGCCAGCAGTTACTCGGAGACCCAGTACTTC,CASSYSETQYF
TRBV12-3/TRBV12-4,TRBJ2-2,-,TRBD1,TGTGCCAGCAGTCTGCGGACAGGGTCCGGGGAGCTGTTTTTT,CASSLRTGSGELFF
TRBV19,TRBJ2-2,few,-,TGTGCCAGTAGTGCCAGCCACAGCACCGGGGAGCTGTTTTTT,CASSASHSTGELFF
TRBV27,TRBJ2-6,few,-,TGTGCCAGCAGTTTGAGGCAGCCTCGTTTAAGCTCTGGGGCCAACGTCCTGACTTTC,CASSLRQPRLSSGANVLTF
TRBV4-1,TRBJ1-2,few,-,TGCGCCAGCAGCCAAGGTCGGGGGTCAGGGTATGGCTACACCTTC,CASSQGRGSGYGYTF
TRBV12-3/TRBV12-4,TRBJ2-5,-,TRBD1,TGTGCCAGCAGTTTAGGGGACAGGGTATATGAGACCCAGTACTTC,CASSLGDRVYETQYF
TRBV29-1,TRBJ2-5,many,TRBD1,TGCAGCGTACGAGGACAGGGTATCGGTGAGACCCAGTACTTC,CSVRGQGIGETQYF
TRBV5-4,TRBJ2-1,few,-,TGTGCCAGCAGCTTGAGGCTAGCGAACTACAATGAGCAGTTCTTC,CASSLRLANYNEQFF
TRBV10-3,TRBJ2-5,few,-,TGTGCCATCAGTGAGTTAGGGGAGACCCAGTACTTC,CAISELGETQYF
TRBV25-1,TRBJ2-4,few,-,TGTGCCAAGCCAGTACAGACAGATGACATTCAGTACTTC,CAKPVQTDDIQYF
TRBV7-9,TRBJ1-5,-,TRBD1,TGTGCCAGCAGCTTGACAGGGGGCGATATTCAGCCCCAGCATTTT,CASSLTGGDIQPQHF
TRBV29-1,TRBJ2-1,few,-,TGCAGCGTTGCCGGGACGGGTGAGCAGTTCTTC,CSVAGTGEQFF
TRBV7-2,TRBJ2-7,-,TRBD1,TGTGCCAGCAGCTGGAGGACAGGGCCGGGCGAGCAGTACTTC,CASSWRTGPGEQYF
TRBV20-1,TRBJ2-1,-,TRBD2,TGCAGTGCTGATCTACTAGCGGGAGCTCGCGGTGAGCAGTTCTTC,CSADLLAGARGEQFF
TRBV7-2,TRBJ2-3,-,-,TGTGCCAGCAGCTTAACCCGGGGCACAGATACGCAGTATTTT,CASSLTRGTDTQYF
TRBV25-1,TRBJ1-6,few,TRBD1,TGTGCCAGCGGAGACAGGGGTGGCAATTCACCCCTCCACTTT,CASGDRGGNSPLHF
TRBV27,TRBJ2-7,few,-,TGTGCCAGCAGTTTTGGGAACGCCGTCGAGCAGTACTTC,CASSFGNAVEQYF
TRBV7-6,TRBJ1-1,few,-,TGTGCCAGCAGCTTAGGGGGCGAGTACACTGAAGCTTTCTTT,CASSLGGEYTEAFF
TRBV10-3,TRBJ2-7,-,-,TGTGCCATAGGTTCCGTGCGGTACGAGCAGTACTTC,CAIGSVRYEQYF
TRBV7-8,TRBJ2-1,-,-,TGTGCCAGCAGCTTAACGCGGGCCTCGACGCGCAATGAGCAGTTCTTC,CASSLTRASTRNEQFF
TRBV29-1,TRBJ2-7,many,TRBD2,TGCAGCGTTGAGGGACTAGGAACCTACGAGCAGTACTTC,CSVEGLGTYEQYF
TRBV20-1,TRBJ2-2,-,-,TGCAGTGCTCCGAACACCGGGGAGCTGTTTTTT,CSAPNTGELFF
TRBV27,TRBJ1-4,few,-,TGTGCCAGCCGATCGACGACGGCAGCAACTAATGAAAAACTGTTTTTT,CASRSTTAATNEKLFF
TRBV7-2,TRBJ2-1,many,-,TGTGCCAGCAGCCCCCAGAGGGGGGAGCAGTTCTTC,CASSPQRGEQFF
TRBV20-1,TRBJ2-7,once,-,TGCAGTGCTAGAGCCCGGCCGCATAATATTATAACCACCTACGAGCAGTACTTC,CSARARPHNIITTYEQYF
TRBV6-2/TRBV6-3,TRBJ2-1,-,TRBD1,TGTGCGACAGGGGGACTAACCAACAATGAGCAGTTCTTC,CATGGLTNNEQFF
TRBV11-2,TRBJ2-1,few,TRBD2,TGTGCCAGCAGCTTACAGGCTAGCGGGAGCAATGAGCAGTTCTTC,CASSLQASGSNEQFF